A selection of T cell receptor beta chains follows, all from one sample in a study of T cells in Graves' hyperthyroidism and ophthalmopathy. Via MiXCR, TCRdb re-called the multiplex PCR reads, giving one row per CDR3 protein. The sample records around 660,000 distinct CDR3 sequences, nearly 45% being singletons. Input material: peripheral blood or thyroid tissue (not recorded which). The receptor source for this set is an adult man with Graves' disease, either hyperthyroidism or ophthalmopathy (not recorded which). CDR3s include the opening cysteine and the closing phenylalanine or tryptophan. A D gene is named only where the DNA matches it firmly. Clone size, where shown, is once, few, many, or a class for clones that have expanded.

. 16 TRBJ1-1 . TRBV7-2 CASSPGLDTVNTEAFF TGTGCCAGCAGCCCCGGACTAGATACAGTTAACACTGAAGCTTTCTTT
. 16 TRBJ2-2 . TRBV5-5 CASSSTGLPITGELFF TGTGCCAGCAGCTCTACCGGACTCCCTATCACCGGGGAGCTGTTTTTT
many 13 TRBJ1-1 . TRBV7-8 CASSLAGGRKAFF TGTGCCAGCAGCTTAGCGGGGGGTAGGAAAGCTTTCTTT
many 12 TRBJ1-2 TRBD1 TRBV7-3 CASSSGGGGYTF TGTGCCAGCAGCTCAGGGGGGGGCGGCTACACCTTC
many 14 TRBJ1-3 . TRBV7-8 CASSLAVTGNTIYF TGTGCCAGCAGCTTAGCCGTAACCGGAAACACCATATATTTT
. 15 TRBJ2-3 . TRBV10-1 CASSEIASTTDTQYF TGCGCCAGCAGTGAGATTGCCAGCACCACAGATACGCAGTATTTT
. 13 TRBJ2-5 . TRBV7-9 CASSLNRYEPQYF TGTGCCAGCAGCTTGAACAGGTACGAGCCCCAGTACTTC
many 14 TRBJ1-1 . TRBV7-9 CASSLDGKYTEAFF TGTGCCAGCAGCTTAGACGGAAAGTACACTGAAGCTTTCTTT
. 11 TRBJ1-2 . TRBV10-3 CAISELAGDTF TGTGCCATCAGTGAATTAGCGGGAGACACCTTC
. 13 TRBJ2-7 TRBD2 TRBV25-1 CATVGGRLGEQYF TGTGCAACGGTTGGCGGGAGGCTTGGCGAGCAGTACTTC
. 10 TRBJ2-2 TRBD2 TRBV29-1 CSVSGGELFF TGCAGCGTTTCCGGGGGGGAGTTGTTTTTT
. 14 TRBJ2-5 . TRBV7-8 CASSQEGGQETQYF TGTGCCAGCAGCCAAGAAGGGGGGCAAGAGACCCAGTACTTC
few 15 TRBJ2-5 TRBD1 TRBV5-4 CASSSGQGIQETQYF TGTGCCAGCAGCTCGGGACAGGGCATTCAAGAGACCCAGTACTTC
many 13 TRBJ1-2 TRBD1 TRBV10-2 CASGDRGHYGYTF TGCGCCAGCGGGGACAGGGGGCACTATGGCTACACCTTC
few 13 TRBJ2-3 . TRBV29-1 CSVEPGGTDTQYF TGCAGCGTTGAACCAGGGGGCACAGATACGCAGTATTTT
. 13 TRBJ2-7 . TRBV24-1 CATSDPMVDEQYF TGTGCCACCAGTGACCCTATGGTGGACGAGCAGTACTTC
. 14 TRBJ1-1 . TRBV2 CASSSYDRHTEAFF TGTGCCAGCAGCTCCTATGACAGGCACACTGAAGCTTTCTTT
. 13 TRBJ1-6 . TRBV10-1 CASSEDDNSPLHF TGCGCCAGCAGTGAAGACGATAATTCACCCCTCCACTTT
. 14 TRBJ2-7 TRBD2 TRBV12-3/TRBV12-4 CASRVREGLYEQYF TGTGCCAGCAGGGTGCGGGAGGGCCTGTACGAGCAGTACTTC
few 16 TRBJ1-5 . TRBV6-1 CASSEGLSYSNQPQHF TGTGCCAGCAGTGAAGGTCTGAGCTATAGCAATCAGCCCCAGCATTTT
. 16 TRBJ1-4 TRBD1 TRBV29-1 CSVTISTGLRGEKLFF TGCAGCGTTACTATTTCGACAGGGCTCCGAGGTGAAAAACTGTTTTTT
. 14 TRBJ2-5 . TRBV7-7 CASSPTGFVETQYF TGTGCTAGCAGCCCCACAGGGTTTGTGGAGACCCAGTACTTC
. 13 TRBJ1-1 . TRBV12-5 CASGLAEDTEAFF TGTGCTAGTGGTTTGGCAGAGGACACTGAAGCTTTCTTT
. 15 TRBJ1-1 . TRBV20-1 CSARPGLAGQGEAFF TGCAGTGCTAGACCGGGACTAGCGGGACAAGGTGAAGCTTTCTTT
many 13 TRBJ1-1 TRBD1 TRBV29-1 CSVHRGRATEAFF TGCAGCGTTCACAGGGGGCGCGCCACTGAAGCTTTCTTT
. 13 TRBJ1-5 . TRBV7-3 CASSLLAGGLQHF TGTGCCAGCAGCTTGCTAGCGGGGGGCCTCCAGCATTTT
few 16 TRBJ2-7 . TRBV5-4 CASSTSPGEAFYEQYF TGTGCCAGCAGTACAAGCCCAGGGGAGGCTTTCTACGAGCAGTACTTC
. 17 TRBJ1-1 TRBD1 TRBV7-9 CASSAGQGRLSGTEAFF TGTGCCAGCAGCGCTGGACAGGGTAGACTCTCTGGCACTGAAGCTTTCTTT
. 16 TRBJ1-4 TRBD1 TRBV11-1 CASSLDRGPVNEKLFF TGTGCCAGCAGCTTGGATAGGGGGCCGGTTAATGAAAAACTGTTTTTT
. 14 TRBJ2-5 . TRBV7-8 CASSQDHLKETQYF TGCGCCAGCAGCCAAGATCACCTGAAAGAGACCCAGTACTTC
many 16 TRBJ1-5 . TRBV7-2 CASSPRLAGSYQPQHF TGTGCCAGCAGCCCACGTTTGGCCGGGTCCTATCAGCCCCAGCATTTT
. 14 TRBJ2-7 . TRBV7-9 CASSWGGGIYEQYF TGTGCCAGCAGCTGGGGAGGGGGCATCTACGAGCAGTACTTC
. 15 TRBJ2-5 TRBD1 TRBV10-3 CAISSSGTGMETQYF TGTGCCATCAGTTCTTCCGGGACAGGGATGGAGACCCAGTACTTC
few 15 TRBJ1-5 . TRBV19 CASSGWAGINQPQHF TGTGCCAGTAGTGGGTGGGCAGGGATCAATCAGCCCCAGCATTTT
. 18 TRBJ2-2 . TRBV20-1 CSARDPSPVWAGTGELFF TGCAGTGCTAGAGACCCTAGTCCGGTGTGGGCCGGCACCGGGGAGCTGTTTTTT
. 12 TRBJ1-6 . TRBV29-1 CSVGIVNSPLHF TGCAGCGTTGGGATTGTGAATTCACCCCTCCACTTT
few 8 TRBJ2-5 . TRBV7-2 CASSPQYF TGTGCCAGCAGCCCACAGTACTTC
many 15 TRBJ1-2 TRBD1 TRBV7-9 CASSDRDRPNYGYTF TGTGCCAGCAGCGACCGGGACAGACCTAACTATGGCTACACCTTC
. 15 TRBJ2-7 TRBD1 TRBV6-4 CASSVSAGQGLEQYF TGTGCCAGCAGTGTGTCAGCCGGACAGGGCCTCGAGCAGTACTTC
. 16 TRBJ1-5 TRBD1 TRBV15 CATSTGTGYYEQPQHF TGTGCCACCAGCACCGGGACAGGGTACTACGAGCAGCCCCAGCATTTT
. 12 TRBJ2-7 . TRBV29-1 CSVGRGADEQYF TGCAGCGTTGGACGAGGGGCGGACGAGCAGTACTTC